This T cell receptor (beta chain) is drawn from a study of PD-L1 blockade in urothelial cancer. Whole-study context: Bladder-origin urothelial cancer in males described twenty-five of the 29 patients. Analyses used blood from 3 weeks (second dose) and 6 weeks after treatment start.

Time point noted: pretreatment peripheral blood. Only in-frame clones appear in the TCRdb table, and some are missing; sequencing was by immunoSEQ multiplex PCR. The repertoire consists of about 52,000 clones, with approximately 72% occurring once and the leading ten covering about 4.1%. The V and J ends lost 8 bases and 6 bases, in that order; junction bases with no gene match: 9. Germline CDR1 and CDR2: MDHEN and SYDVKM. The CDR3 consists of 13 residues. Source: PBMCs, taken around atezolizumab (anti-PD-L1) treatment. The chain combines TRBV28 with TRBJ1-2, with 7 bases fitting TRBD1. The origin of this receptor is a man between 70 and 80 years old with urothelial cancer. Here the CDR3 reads CASRGTASHGYTF. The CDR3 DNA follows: TGTGCCAGCCGGGGGACAGCTAGCCATGGCTACACCTTC.